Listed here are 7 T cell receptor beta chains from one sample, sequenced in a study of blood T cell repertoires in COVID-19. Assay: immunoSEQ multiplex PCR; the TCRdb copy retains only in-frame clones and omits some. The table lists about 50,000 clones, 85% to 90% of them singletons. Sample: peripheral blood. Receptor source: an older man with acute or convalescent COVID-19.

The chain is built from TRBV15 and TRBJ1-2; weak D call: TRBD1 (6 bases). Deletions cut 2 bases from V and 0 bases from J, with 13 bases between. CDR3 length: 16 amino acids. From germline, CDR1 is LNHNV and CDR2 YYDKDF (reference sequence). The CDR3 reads CATSRRSGTTNYGYTF. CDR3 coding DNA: TGTGCCACCAGCAGACGTTCCGGGACAACTAACTATGGCTACACCTTC.

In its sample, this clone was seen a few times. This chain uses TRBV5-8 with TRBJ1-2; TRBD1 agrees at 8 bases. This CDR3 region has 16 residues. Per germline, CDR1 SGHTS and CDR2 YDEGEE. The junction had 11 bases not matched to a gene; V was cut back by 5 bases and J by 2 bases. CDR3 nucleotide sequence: TGTGCCAGCAGATCACTGCAGGGGGCGCTGAACTATGGCTACACCTTC. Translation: CASRSLQGALNYGYTF. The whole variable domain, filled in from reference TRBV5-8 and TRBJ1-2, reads EAGVTQSPTHLIKTRGQQATLRCSPISGHTSVYWYQQALGLGLQFLLWYDEGEERNRGNFPPRFSGRQFPNYSSELNVNALELEDSALYLCASRSLQGALNYGYTFGSGTRLTVV.

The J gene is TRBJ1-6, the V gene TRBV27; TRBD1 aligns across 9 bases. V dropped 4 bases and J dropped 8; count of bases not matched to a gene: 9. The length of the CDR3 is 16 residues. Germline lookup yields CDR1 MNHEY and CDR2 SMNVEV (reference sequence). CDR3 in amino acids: CASSSQHRGLDSPLHF. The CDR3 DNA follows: TGTGCCAGCAGTTCCCAGCACAGGGGGCTAGATTCACCCCTCCACTTT.

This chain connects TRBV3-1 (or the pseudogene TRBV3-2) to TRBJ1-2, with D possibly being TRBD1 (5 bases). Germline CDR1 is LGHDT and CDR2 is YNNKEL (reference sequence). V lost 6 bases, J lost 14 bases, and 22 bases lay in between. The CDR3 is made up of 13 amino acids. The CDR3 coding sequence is TGTGCCAGCAGGTCAGACAGTTCTTATGTTAATACCTTC. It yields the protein CASRSDSSYVNTF.

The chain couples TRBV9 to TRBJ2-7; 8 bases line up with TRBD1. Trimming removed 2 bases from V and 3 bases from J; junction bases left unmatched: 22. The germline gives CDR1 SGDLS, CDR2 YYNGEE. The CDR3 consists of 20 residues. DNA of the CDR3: TGTGCCAGCAGCGTCACATCCGGGACAGGATACCAACCCTTACACTACGAGCAGTACGTC. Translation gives CASSVTSGTGYQPLHYEQYV.

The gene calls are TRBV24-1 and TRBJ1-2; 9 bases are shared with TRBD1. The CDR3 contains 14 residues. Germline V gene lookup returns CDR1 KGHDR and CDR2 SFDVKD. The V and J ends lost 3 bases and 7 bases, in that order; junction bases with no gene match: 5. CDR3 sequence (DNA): TGTGCCACCAGTGATACAGGGGGCGCGGTTGGCTACACCTTC. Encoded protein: CATSDTGGAVGYTF.

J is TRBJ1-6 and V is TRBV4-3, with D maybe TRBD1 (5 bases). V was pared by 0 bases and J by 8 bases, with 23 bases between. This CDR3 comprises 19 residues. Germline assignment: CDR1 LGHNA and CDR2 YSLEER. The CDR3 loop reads CASSQDGSGGNLGDSPLHF. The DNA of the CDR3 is TGCGCCAGCAGCCAAGACGGCAGTGGAGGGAACTTAGGGGATTCACCCCTCCACTTT.